Listed here are 23 T cell receptor beta chains from one sample, sequenced in a study of CD8 T cells in Susac syndrome. After extraction with the RNeasy kit, about 0.5 to 1 ug of the RNA was reverse transcribed using random hexamers. MiXCR, applied by TCRdb to the immunoSEQ multiplex PCR reads, yields one record per CDR3 protein. Among roughly 120,000 distinct CDR3 sequences listed, around 94% were seen once. Sequencing was carried out using CD4+ T cells from PBMCs. The origin of the receptors is a human donor in good health.

The chain couples TRBV3-1 to TRBJ2-1, with TRBD2 matching 14 bases. From germline, CDR1 is LGHDT and CDR2 YNNKEL (reference sequence). The CDR3 spans 19 residues. The J segment lost 0 bases and the V segment lost 3 bases, leaving 7 bases of the junction unmatched. The CDR3 DNA follows: TGTGCCAGCAGCCAGGCGGGACTAGCGGGAGTCCGCTCCTACAATGAGCAGTTCTTC. Residues: CASSQAGLAGVRSYNEQFF.

The chain carries TRBV7-2 and TRBJ2-3; the match to TRBD2 covers 7 bases. CDR3 length: 14 amino acids. The germline CDR1 and CDR2 sequences are SGHTA and FQGNSA. With V trimmed by 5 bases and J by 4 bases, 6 bases remained unmatched. The CDR3 loop reads CASSPMAGADTQYF. The DNA for the CDR3 is TGTGCCAGCAGCCCCATGGCGGGGGCAGATACGCAGTATTTT.

The chain uses TRBV28 and TRBJ2-4, with D possibly matching TRBD1 (6 bases). The germline V gene has CDR1 MDHEN and CDR2 SYDVKM. V was shortened by 3 bases and J by 1 base, with 7 bases between the two germline ends. The CDR3 contains 14 residues. DNA for the CDR3: TGTGCCAGCAGTTTTGACAGGGCCAAAAACATTCAGTACTTC. Protein: CASSFDRAKNIQYF.

This rearrangement joins TRBV19 to TRBJ2-3; no firm D call. The germline CDR1 and CDR2 sequences are LNHDA and SQIVND (reference sequence). V gave up 1 base and J gave up 2 bases, with 7 bases separating them. This CDR3 contains 14 residues. The CDR3 DNA sequence: TGTGCCAGTAGTATAGCGCTGCTCACAGATACGCAGTATTTT. This codes for CASSIALLTDTQYF.

The V and J genes are TRBV7-2 and TRBJ2-7, with 12 nucleotides matching TRBD2. The CDR3 consists of 15 residues. V gave up 4 bases and J gave up 6 bases; unmatched junction bases: 7. Germline V CDR1 and CDR2: SGHTA, FQGNSA. DNA for the CDR3: TGTGCCAGCAGCTCGAGGGCTAGCGGGAGGGGCGAGCAGTACTTC. Translating gives CASSSRASGRGEQYF.

The CDR3 loop reads CSADRSSYNEQFF. The CDR3 DNA reads TGCAGCGCCGACAGGAGCTCCTACAATGAGCAGTTCTTC. This chain links TRBV29-1 with TRBJ2-1; possible D gene TRBD1, 6 bases. Germline values: CDR1 SQVTM, CDR2 ANQGSEA. Between the trimmed V and J ends, which lost 7 bases and 0 bases, there was a span of 10 bases. The CDR3 is 13 amino acids.

The CDR3: CASRLGSQGTEAFF. For the CDR3, the DNA is TGTGCCAGCAGGCTCGGGAGTCAGGGGACTGAAGCTTTCTTT. This sequence joins TRBV12-3 or TRBV12-4 and TRBJ1-1; D possibly corresponds to TRBD1 (6 bases). The CDR3 has 14 amino acids. Trimming removed 6 bases from V and 5 bases from J, with 16 bases in between.

This sequence joins TRBV7-2 and TRBJ1-1, with 7 bases matching TRBD1. Trimming removed 5 bases from V and 8 bases from J; junction bases left unmatched: 11. Per the germline V gene, CDR1 is SGHTA and CDR2 is FQGNSA. The CDR3 extends over 14 amino acids. Written as DNA, the CDR3 is TGTGCCAGCAGCCCAGGGGGGACAGTTGCCGAAGCTTTCTTT. Protein sequence: CASSPGGTVAEAFF.

In nucleotides, the CDR3 is TGTGCCAGCAGTTTTGGGCAGGGTGATGGCTACACCTTC. Amino acid sequence: CASSFGQGDGYTF. The rearrangement uses TRBV12-3 or TRBV12-4 and TRBJ1-2; TRBD1 might be the D (5 bases). V was clipped by 3 bases and J by 6 bases, with 11 bases between them. The CDR3 has 13 amino acids.

V and J are TRBV29-1 and TRBJ1-1; the D gene is possibly TRBD1 (6 bases). Trimming stripped 4 bases from V and 5 bases from J, with 14 bases between. The CDR3 sequence is 13 residues long. In germline, CDR1 is SQVTM, CDR2 ANQGSEA. The DNA for the CDR3 is TGCAGCGTTGGACAGGCCCAGAGGACTGAAGCTTTCTTT. This encodes CSVGQAQRTEAFF. The variable domain in full, with the rest retrieved from reference TRBV29-1 and TRBJ1-1, is SAVISQKPSRDICQRGTSLTIQCQVDSQVTMMFWYRQQPGQSLTLIATANQGSEATYESGFVIDKFPISRPNLTFSTLTVSNMSPEDSSIYLCSVGQAQRTEAFFGQGTRLTVV.

This chain connects TRBV18 to TRBJ1-3; a possible D gene is TRBD1 (6 bases). Germline CDR1 is KGHSH and CDR2 is LQKENI. The V end was cut by 5 bases, the J end by 2 bases, with 16 bases between. The CDR3 is made up of 16 amino acids. CDR3 DNA sequence: TGTGCCAGCTCATCAGCGGGGGGCGCCCCTGGAAACACCATATATTTT. This gives the protein CASSSAGGAPGNTIYF. Looking up the rest from reference TRBV18 and TRBJ1-3 gives the full variable domain: NAGVMQNPRHLVRRRGQEARLRCSPMKGHSHVYWYRQLPEEGLKFMVYLQKENIIDESGMPKERFSAEFPKEGPSILRIQQVVRGDSAAYFCASSSAGGAPGNTIYFGEGSWLTVV.

V is TRBV4-3 and J is TRBJ2-1; the match to TRBD2 covers 8 bases. The V gene's germline CDR1 is LGHNA and CDR2 YSLEER. V lost 2 bases and J lost 7; bases outside the gene matches: 10. The CDR3 is 16 amino acids. The CDR3 here is CASSQRAGVSANEQFF. The CDR3 DNA reads as TGCGCCAGCAGCCAACGAGCGGGAGTCTCAGCTAATGAGCAGTTCTTC.

The chain is built from TRBV6-5 and TRBJ2-7; D is possibly TRBD2 (5 bases). CDR1 MNHEY and CDR2 SVGAGI come from the germline V gene. The V gene lost 4 bases and the J gene lost 7 bases, with 17 bases spanning the gap. The CDR3 runs 14 residues. In nucleotides, the CDR3 is TGTGCCAGCAGTTCTTCTTGGGGAGCACAGGAGCAGTACTTC. Residues: CASSSSWGAQEQYF.

J is TRBJ2-3 and V is TRBV2; D uncertain. There are 12 residues in the CDR3. Trimming stripped 7 bases from V and 2 bases from J, with 7 bases between. Germline CDR1 SNHLY, CDR2 FYNNEI. CDR3 protein: CASTLITDTQYF. In DNA, the CDR3 is TGTGCCAGCACACTCATCACAGATACGCAGTATTTT.

The chain links TRBV4-3 to TRBJ2-1; weak D call: TRBD2 (5 bases). CDR3 length: 16 residues. Germline assignment: CDR1 LGHNA and CDR2 YSLEER. Trimming left V 1 base short and J 5 bases short, with 15 bases between. CDR3 coding DNA: TGCGCCAGCAGCCAAGGTTCCGGACTTGTTCACAATGAGCAGTTCTTC. This gives the protein CASSQGSGLVHNEQFF.

The CDR3 loop reads CAWIGGGGTGELFF. The CDR3 DNA sequence: TGTGCCTGGATAGGGGGAGGAGGGACCGGGGAGCTGTTTTTT. The genes are TRBV30 and TRBJ2-2; D could derive from TRBD1 or TRBD2 (6 bases each). The CDR3 sequence is 14 residues long. Germline-derived CDR1 and CDR2 are GTSNPN and SVGIG (reference sequence). Trimming removed 4 bases at V and 5 bases at J, with 14 bases between.

The chain couples TRBV9 to TRBJ2-6; tentatively, D is TRBD2 (6 bases). Deletions cut 0 bases from V and 0 bases from J, with 16 bases between. There are 19 residues in the CDR3. CDR1 SGDLS and CDR2 YYNGEE come from the germline V gene. The chain's CDR3 is CASSVATSGQTSGANVLTF. CDR3 nucleotide sequence: TGTGCCAGCAGCGTAGCTACAAGCGGGCAGACCTCTGGGGCCAACGTCCTGACTTTC. The full variable domain, in which reference TRBV9 and TRBJ2-6 provide the parts outside the CDR3, is DSGVTQTPKHLITATGQRVTLRCSPRSGDLSVYWYQQSLDQGLQFLIQYYNGEERAKGNILERFSAQQFPDLHSELNLSSLELGDSALYFCASSVATSGQTSGANVLTFGAGSRLTVL.

This clonotype was seen a single time. V and J are TRBV7-9 and TRBJ2-3, with TRBD1 as a possible D gene (6 bases). The V end lost 6 bases, the J end lost 0 bases, and 13 bases lay between the germline ends. The length of the CDR3 is 15 residues. Germline V gene data show CDR1 as SEHNR and CDR2 as FQNEAQ (reference sequence). The CDR3, as DNA: TGTGCCAGCAGTCCTGGACAGCAAAGCACAGATACGCAGTATTTT. It is translated as CASSPGQQSTDTQYF.

This rearrangement joins TRBV11-3 to TRBJ2-5; the D is unclear. The germline gives CDR1 SGHNT, CDR2 YENEEA. Between the trimmed V and J ends, which lost 0 bases and 1 base, there was a span of 3 bases. This CDR3 comprises 13 residues. This CDR3 is CASSLEPQETQYF. The CDR3 coding sequence is TGTGCCAGCAGCTTAGAGCCCCAAGAGACCCAGTACTTC.

The rearrangement uses TRBV29-1 and TRBJ2-7, with 7 bases fitting TRBD2. Trimming took 4 bases from V and 4 from J; bases not matched to a gene: 7. This CDR3 has 13 amino acids. CDR1 and CDR2 (germline): SQVTM, ANQGSEA. CDR3 nucleotide sequence: TGCAGCGTTGTTGAGGGAGGGGTGTACGAGCAGTACTTC. This gives the protein CSVVEGGVYEQYF.

The chain has TRBV29-1 and TRBJ2-3; unclear D gene. Germline CDR1 is SQVTM and CDR2 is ANQGSEA. CDR3 length: 13 residues. Trimming removed 3 bases at V and 1 base at J, with 8 bases between. This chain's CDR3 is CSVERQGTDTQYF. CDR3 nucleotides: TGCAGCGTTGAGAGGCAGGGCACAGATACGCAGTATTTT.

V usage is TRBV7-2 and J usage is TRBJ2-1; the D gene is possibly TRBD2 (6 bases). The CDR3 runs 14 residues. Trimming stripped 5 bases from V and 3 bases from J, with 11 bases between. The V gene's germline CDR1 is SGHTA and CDR2 FQGNSA. The CDR3 sequence is CASSAGGYYNEQFF. CDR3 sequence (DNA): TGTGCCAGCAGCGCCGGGGGATACTACAATGAGCAGTTCTTC.

The chain's CDR3 is CSARDHLGTDTQYF. CDR3 nucleotide sequence: TGCAGTGCTAGAGACCATCTCGGGACAGATACGCAGTATTTT. The chain uses TRBV20-1 and TRBJ2-3; D unresolved. CDR3 length: 14 amino acids. Germline CDR1 and CDR2: DFQATT and SNEGSKA (reference sequence). Trimming took off 0 bases at V and 3 bases at J, with 10 bases between the two ends.